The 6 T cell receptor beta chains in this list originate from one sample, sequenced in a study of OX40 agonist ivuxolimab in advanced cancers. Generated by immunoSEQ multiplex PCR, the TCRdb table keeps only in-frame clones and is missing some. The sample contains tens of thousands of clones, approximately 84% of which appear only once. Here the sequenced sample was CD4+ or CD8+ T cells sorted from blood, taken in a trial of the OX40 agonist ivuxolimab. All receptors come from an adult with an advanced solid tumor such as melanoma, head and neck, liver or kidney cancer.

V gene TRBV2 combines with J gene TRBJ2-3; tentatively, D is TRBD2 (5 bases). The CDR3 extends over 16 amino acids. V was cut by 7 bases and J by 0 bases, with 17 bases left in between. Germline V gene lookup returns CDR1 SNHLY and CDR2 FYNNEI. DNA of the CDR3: TGTGCCAGCACAGCGGACCAACCACTTAGCACAGATACGCAGTATTTT. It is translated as CASTADQPLSTDTQYF.

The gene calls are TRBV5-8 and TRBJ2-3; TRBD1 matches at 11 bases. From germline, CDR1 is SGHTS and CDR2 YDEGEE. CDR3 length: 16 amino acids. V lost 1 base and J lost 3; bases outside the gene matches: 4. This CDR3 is CASSLLGTGGTDTQYF. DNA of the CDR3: TGTGCCAGCAGCTTGCTGGGGACAGGGGGAACAGATACGCAGTATTTT.

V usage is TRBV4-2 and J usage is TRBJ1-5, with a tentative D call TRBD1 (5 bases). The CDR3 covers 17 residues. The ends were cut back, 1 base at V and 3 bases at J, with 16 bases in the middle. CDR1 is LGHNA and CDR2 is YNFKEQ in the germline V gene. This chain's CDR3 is CASSQVVGEGPNQPQHF. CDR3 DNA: TGTGCCAGCAGCCAAGTAGTAGGGGAGGGACCCAATCAGCCCCAGCATTTT.

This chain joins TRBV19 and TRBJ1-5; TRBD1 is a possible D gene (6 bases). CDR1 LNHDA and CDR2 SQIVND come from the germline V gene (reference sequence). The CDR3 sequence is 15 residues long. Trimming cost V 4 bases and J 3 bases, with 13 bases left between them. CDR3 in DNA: TGTGCCAGTAGTAGTACAGGGTGGAACAATCAGCCCCAGCATTTT. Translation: CASSSTGWNNQPQHF. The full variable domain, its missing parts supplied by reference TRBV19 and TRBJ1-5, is DGGITQSPKYLFRKEGQNVTLSCEQNLNHDAMYWYRQDPGQGLRLIYYSQIVNDFQKGDIAEGYSVSREKKESFPLTVTSAQKNPTAFYLCASSSTGWNNQPQHFGDGTRLSIL.

The CDR3 sequence is CASSLGGGNGYTF. As DNA, the CDR3 is TGCGCCAGCAGCTTGGGGGGCGGTAATGGCTACACCTTC. V usage is TRBV5-1 and J usage is TRBJ1-2; tentative D call: TRBD1 (5 bases). The CDR3 is 13 residues long. With 0 bases removed from V and 6 bases from J, the gap between germline ends came to 9 bases. Germline CDR1 reads SGHRS; CDR2 reads YFSETQ.

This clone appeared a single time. This CDR3 reads CSVETPPGQIYGYTF. The CDR3 DNA sequence: TGCAGCGTTGAAACCCCCCCGGGACAGATCTATGGCTACACCTTC. The chain has TRBV29-1 and TRBJ1-2, with 7 positions matching TRBD1. CDR3 length equals 15 residues. J gave up 4 bases and V 2 bases, and 10 bases lay outside the gene matches. CDR1 and CDR2 (germline): SQVTM, ANQGSEA. Filled out from reference TRBV29-1 and TRBJ1-2, the complete variable domain reads SAVISQKPSRDICQRGTSLTIQCQVDSQVTMMFWYRQQPGQSLTLIATANQGSEATYESGFVIDKFPISRPNLTFSTLTVSNMSPEDSSIYLCSVETPPGQIYGYTFGSGTRLTVV.